A selection of T cell receptor beta chains follows, all from one sample in a study of low-dose radiotherapy and immunotherapy resistance in tumors. MiXCR, run by TCRdb on the reads, gives a single entry per CDR3 protein. The sample includes 55,000 to 65,000 distinct CDR3 sequences, more than 25% of them seen just once. Specimen: PBMCs, collected before treatment. Source of these receptors: a male donor with rectosigmoid adenocarcinoma. The CDR3 runs from the conserved cysteine through the conserved F or W. Each record gives: D gene, V gene, J gene, clone size, CDR3 DNA, CDR3 protein. A D gene is named only where the DNA matches it firmly. The size entry is marked missing in some rows and otherwise reads once, few, many or a size class.

>-|TRBV7-9|TRBJ2-4|many
TGTGCCAGCAGACCGTTACAGGGTGGGAAAAACATTCAGTACTTC
CASRPLQGGKNIQYF
>-|TRBV6-2/TRBV6-3|TRBJ2-7|many
TGTGCCAGCAGTTACGTTGCAGGGAGGAGCGAGCAGTACTTC
CASSYVAGRSEQYF
>TRBD1|TRBV28|TRBJ2-1|-
TGTGCCAGCAGTTTAGGACAGGGTACCGATGAGCAGTTCTTC
CASSLGQGTDEQFF
>TRBD2|TRBV7-2|TRBJ2-3|many
TGTGCCAGCAGCTTATATTTAGCGGGAGGCACAGATACGCAGTATTTT
CASSLYLAGGTDTQYF
>-|TRBV19|TRBJ1-2|many
TGTGCCAGTATATCCCCTCCTTTAACTAACTATGGCTACACCTTC
CASISPPLTNYGYTF
>TRBD2|TRBV4-2|TRBJ2-5|-
TGTGCCAGCAGCCAAGGGGGACTAGCGGTCCGAGAGACCCAGTACTTC
CASSQGGLAVRETQYF
>TRBD1|TRBV28|TRBJ1-4|-
TGTGCCATTGGGACAGGGGGCTTTGAAAAACTGTTTTTT
CAIGTGGFEKLFF
>-|TRBV7-9|TRBJ2-7|many
TGTGCCAGCAGCACCCGTCAGAGCTCCTACGAGCAGTACTTC
CASSTRQSSYEQYF
>-|TRBV4-3|TRBJ2-1|few
TGCGCCAGCAGCCAAGTTGGGACTTTCTCCTACAATGAGCAGTTCTTC
CASSQVGTFSYNEQFF
>-|TRBV7-8|TRBJ2-7|many
TGTGCCAGCATCCCGCAGCGGGTGAACTCCTACGAGCAGTACTTC
CASIPQRVNSYEQYF
>TRBD2|TRBV4-2|TRBJ2-1|many
TGTGCCAGCAGCCAGCGGGGGGGCTACGACAATGAGCAGTTCTTC
CASSQRGGYDNEQFF
>TRBD1|TRBV29-1|TRBJ1-1|once
TGCAGCGTTGAAGGGAGGGGGCCTGAAGCTTTCTTT
CSVEGRGPEAFF
>-|TRBV27|TRBJ2-1|-
TGTGCCAGCAAGGACCGCGGGCCGTTTTCCTACAATGAGCAGTTCTTC
CASKDRGPFSYNEQFF
>-|TRBV7-6|TRBJ2-5|many
TGTGCCAGCAGCTTCCTAGAGGAGACCCAGTACTTC
CASSFLEETQYF
>-|TRBV5-1|TRBJ2-6|-
TGCGCCAGCAGTTCCGGGACTCTAAGCTCTGGGGCCAACGTCCTGACTTTC
CASSSGTLSSGANVLTF
>TRBD1|TRBV5-5|TRBJ2-7|many
TGTGCCAGCAGCTTGGTTGGGACAGGGGGAAACACTCTAACCTACGAGCAGTACTTC
CASSLVGTGGNTLTYEQYF
>-|TRBV2|TRBJ2-3|many
TGTGCCAGCAGTGAAGCAGTGGGGGCAGATACGCAGTATTTT
CASSEAVGADTQYF
>TRBD1|TRBV2|TRBJ1-2|-
TGTGCCAGCCAACAGGGGGCCGGTGGCTACACCTTC
CASQQGAGGYTF
>-|TRBV18|TRBJ2-1|-
TGTGCCAGCTCACCGGTCACAGTAGCCAACAATGAGCAGTTCTTC
CASSPVTVANNEQFF
>-|TRBV24-1|TRBJ2-1|many
TGTGCCACCAGTGATTTGGTTGATGCAGGACGCAATGAGCAGTTCTTC
CATSDLVDAGRNEQFF
>-|TRBV6-5|TRBJ2-7|-
TGTGCCAGCAGTTACCGACAGACCTACGAGCAGTACTTC
CASSYRQTYEQYF
>-|TRBV6-2/TRBV6-3|TRBJ1-5|-
TGTGCCAGCAGCTTAAACAGGCGCCTCAGCAATCAGCCCCAGCATTTT
CASSLNRRLSNQPQHF
>-|TRBV30|TRBJ1-1|few
TGTGCCTGGATCCAGGTGGCTGAAGCTTTCTTT
CAWIQVAEAFF
>-|TRBV6-2/TRBV6-3|TRBJ2-5|many
TGTGCCAGCAGTTACTCTGGGCGGAGCCAAGAGACCCAGTACTTC
CASSYSGRSQETQYF
>-|TRBV15|TRBJ1-5|-
TGTGCCACCAGCAGAGGGAGGGTAAGCAATCAGCCCCAGCTTTTT
CATSRGRVSNQPQLF
>-|TRBV6-2/TRBV6-3|TRBJ2-5|many
TGTGCCAGCAGCTCCAGGGATTGGCAAGAGACCCAGTACTTC
CASSSRDWQETQYF
>-|TRBV28|TRBJ2-3|many
TGTGCCAGCGCCGCGACGAGCTACACAGATACGCAGTATTTT
CASAATSYTDTQYF
>TRBD2|TRBV28|TRBJ2-5|few
TGTGCCAGCAGTTTATTCACCCTCCGAAGAAAGGGAGGGGAACAAGAGACCCAGTACTTC
CASSLFTLRRKGGEQETQYF
>-|TRBV7-7|TRBJ2-5|many
TGTGCCAGCAGCTTACGGTCAAACAGGGAAGAGACCCAGTACTTC
CASSLRSNREETQYF
>TRBD2|TRBV4-1|TRBJ2-2|many
TGCGCCAGCAGCCAAGACCAGCGGGGGACCGGGGAGCTGTTTTTT
CASSQDQRGTGELFF
>-|TRBV4-3|TRBJ1-4|many
TGCGCCAGCAGCCAAGAGAGGGGGGGGAGTGAAAAACTGTTTTTT
CASSQERGGSEKLFF
>TRBD1|TRBV5-8|TRBJ2-7|-
TGTGCCAGCAGCTCGCCCGGGACAGGGGCCAACGAGCAGTACTTC
CASSSPGTGANEQYF
>-|TRBV7-2|TRBJ2-3|many
TGTGCCAGCAGCTCCCTAGTGGATACGCAGTATTTT
CASSSLVDTQYF
>-|TRBV7-9|TRBJ2-4|many
TGTGCCAGCAGCCCCCGCGAGGAGAGCAAAAACATTCAGTACTTC
CASSPREESKNIQYF
>TRBD1|TRBV2|TRBJ2-3|many
TGTTCAAGCAGGGGGCAAGTCACAGATACGCAGTATTTT
CSSRGQVTDTQYF
>TRBD1|TRBV12-3/TRBV12-4|TRBJ1-5|many
TGTGCCAGCAGTTCAGACCGGGACAGGGCGGATCAGCCCCAGCATTTT
CASSSDRDRADQPQHF
>TRBD1|TRBV28|TRBJ1-5|few
TGTGCCAGCCAAAAGAGACAGGGGGTTAATCAGCCCCAGCATTTT
CASQKRQGVNQPQHF
>TRBD2|TRBV9|TRBJ2-2|many
TGTGCCAGCAGCGACAGCGGGAGCTACACCGGGGAGCTGTTTTTT
CASSDSGSYTGELFF
>-|TRBV5-6|TRBJ2-2|many
TGTGCCAGCAGCTTTAGAGCCGGGGAGCTGTTTTTT
CASSFRAGELFF
>-|TRBV4-3|TRBJ1-6|many
TGCGCCAGCAGCCAATCCGAGATTTCACCCCTCCACTTT
CASSQSEISPLHF
>-|TRBV28|TRBJ2-3|few
TGTGCCAGCAGTTTATTGACAGATACGCAGTATTTT
CASSLLTDTQYF
>-|TRBV28|TRBJ2-5|large
TGTGCCAGCAGTAACCGGACCTACAGGGTATCGGAGACCCAGTACTTC
CASSNRTYRVSETQYF
>TRBD2|TRBV7-2|TRBJ2-2|many
TGTGCCAGCAGCTTATTAACTAGCGGGAGTACCGGGGAGCTGTTTTTT
CASSLLTSGSTGELFF
>TRBD1|TRBV28|TRBJ2-7|many
TGTGCCAGCAGTCAGGACAGGGGGCTGTTCGAGCAGTACTTC
CASSQDRGLFEQYF
>TRBD2|TRBV6-2/TRBV6-3|TRBJ2-5|medium-sized
TGTGCCAGCAAAGCCGGGCGGGAGTCGTCGGAGACCCAGTACTTC
CASKAGRESSETQYF
>-|TRBV18|TRBJ1-3|many
TGTGCCAGCAGCCCACCTGGAAACACCATATATTTT
CASSPPGNTIYF
>TRBD1|TRBV6-2/TRBV6-3|TRBJ2-1|few
TGTGCCAGCAGTGCCGGGACAGGGGCGACTAATGAGCAGTTCTTC
CASSAGTGATNEQFF
>-|TRBV28|TRBJ2-3|many
TGTGCCAGCAGTTTCCTGACGCTCACGGGGGCAGGCACAGATACGCAGTATTTT
CASSFLTLTGAGTDTQYF
>-|TRBV27|TRBJ2-2|-
TGTGCCAGCCACTTTGGTACAGGCCCCGGGGAGCTGTTTTTT
CASHFGTGPGELFF
>-|TRBV2|TRBJ2-5|medium-sized
TGTGCCAGCAATGAACCTTTCCAAGAGACCCAGTACTTC
CASNEPFQETQYF
>-|TRBV9|TRBJ2-7|many
TGTGCCAGCAGCGTAAGCCCGGGCGTGATGTCTACCTACGAGCAGTACTTC
CASSVSPGVMSTYEQYF
>-|TRBV6-5|TRBJ1-2|many
TGTGCCACCCTCGGGGGAGGGGATGGCTACACCTTC
CATLGGGDGYTF
>-|TRBV27|TRBJ2-7|many
TGTGCCAGCAGTTTACAGGGCGCCAACGAGCAGTACTTC
CASSLQGANEQYF
>-|TRBV19|TRBJ2-1|-
TGTGCCAGTAGTATCAGAGGGATGGGCAATGAGCAGTTCTTC
CASSIRGMGNEQFF
>-|TRBV5-1|TRBJ2-6|many
TGCGCCAGCAGCTTGAAATACGGGGCCAACGTCCTGACTTTC
CASSLKYGANVLTF